Described below is a single TCR beta chain sequence and its context. The sample belongs to a study of blood T cell dynamics during melanoma immunotherapy. Study-wide background: Metastatic melanoma patients received first-line pembrolizumab or nivolumab plus ipilimumab.

The CDR3 runs 15 residues. The germline gives CDR1 LNHDA, CDR2 SQIVND (reference sequence). V lost 6 bases, J lost 6 bases, and 11 bases stayed unmatched. Data came from immunoSEQ multiplex PCR; TCRdb stores just in-frame clones and leaves some out. The table lists around 15,000 clones, about 93% of them singletons. Time point in this sample: week 3, after first cycle of checkpoint inhibitor. This rearrangement joins TRBV19 to TRBJ1-1; 9 nucleotides align to TRBD1. The source material was blood, sampled from a patient treated with checkpoint blockade. The clonotype originates from a human donor with melanoma. CDR3 DNA: TGTGCCAGTAGGGACCCGGGACAGGGTCGTCCTGAAGCTTTCTTT. The encoded protein is CASRDPGQGRPEAFF.